The text below deals with one TCR beta chain. Data came from immunoSEQ multiplex PCR; TCRdb stores just in-frame clones and leaves some out. The sample has just over 300,000 clones, about 91% seen once. Germline V gene data show CDR1 as SQVTM and CDR2 as ANQGSEA. The length of the CDR3 is 13 residues. V was clipped by 4 bases and J by 6 bases; unmatched bases: 4. The sample belongs to a study of blood T cell repertoires in COVID-19. Participants' own reports of clinical history determined their cohort assignment. Symptom resolution, clearance, or two negative PCRs marked donors in Cohort 3 as recovered.

The receptor comes from a woman aged 18-30 years who had recovered from COVID-19. Sequenced sample: PBMCs or T cells enriched from blood (not recorded which). V is TRBV29-1 and J is TRBJ1-4; 8 positions agree with TRBD1. DNA of the CDR3: TGCAGCGTTGGCAGGGGGCCGGATGAAAAACTGTTTTTT. Translating gives CSVGRGPDEKLFF.